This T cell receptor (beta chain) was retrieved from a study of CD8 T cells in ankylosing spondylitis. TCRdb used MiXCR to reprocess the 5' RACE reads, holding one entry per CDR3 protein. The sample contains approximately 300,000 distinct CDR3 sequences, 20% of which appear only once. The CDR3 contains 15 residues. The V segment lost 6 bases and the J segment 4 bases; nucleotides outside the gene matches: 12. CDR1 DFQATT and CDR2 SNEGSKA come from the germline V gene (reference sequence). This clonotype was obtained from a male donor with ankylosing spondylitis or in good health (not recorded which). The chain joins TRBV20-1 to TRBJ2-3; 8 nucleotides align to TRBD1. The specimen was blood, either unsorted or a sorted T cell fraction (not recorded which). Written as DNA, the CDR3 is TGCAGTGCAGCCGCCGGGACAGGAATTGCAGATACGCAGTATTTT. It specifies CSAAAGTGIADTQYF.